Listed below are T cell receptor beta chains from one sample, sequenced in a study of shared clonotypes between healthy human individuals. Generated by immunoSEQ multiplex PCR, the TCRdb table keeps only in-frame clones and is missing some. The data contain 1,400,000 or so clones, 98% of them singletons. Sequenced: naive CD4+ T cells sorted from blood. The receptor set was obtained from a man aged 30 to 39 in good health. Each CDR3 is given with its conserved first and last residue. The D gene is left open where the match is weak. Not every row has a clone size; where given, it reads once, few, many or a size class.

>TRBJ2-1|.|TRBD2|TRBV7-9
TGTGCCAGCAGGCGACCTAGCGGGCGTATGGATGAGCAGTTCTTC
CASRRPSGRMDEQFF
>TRBJ1-5|.|.|TRBV10-2
TGCGCCAGCAGTGAGCGTTTTCAGCCCCAGCATTTT
CASSERFQPQHF
>TRBJ1-5|.|TRBD1|TRBV19
TGTGCCAGTAGTACTCTGAACGGGGACAGGGCCGGTCAGCCCCAGCATTTT
CASSTLNGDRAGQPQHF
>TRBJ2-1|.|TRBD2|TRBV5-1
TGCGCCAGCAGCTTGGGTGGGACTAGCGGGCCGTACAATGAGCAGTTCTTC
CASSLGGTSGPYNEQFF
>TRBJ1-1|.|.|TRBV5-1
TGCGCCAGCAGCACGACAGGCCCGAACACTGAAGCTTTCTTT
CASSTTGPNTEAFF
>TRBJ2-3|once|.|TRBV9
TGTGCCAGCAGCGTCGGACATGGAGATACGCAGTATTTT
CASSVGHGDTQYF
>TRBJ2-1|once|.|TRBV7-9
TGTGCCAGCAGCTATACAGGGAGCTCCTACAATGAGCAGTTCTTC
CASSYTGSSYNEQFF
>TRBJ2-3|.|.|TRBV19
TGTGCCAGTAGTCCAAGGACAGATACGCAGTATTTT
CASSPRTDTQYF
>TRBJ2-1|.|.|TRBV4-3
TGCGCCAGCAGCCAAGAATTGAGAGGGTACAATGAGCAGTTCTTC
CASSQELRGYNEQFF
>TRBJ2-3|.|TRBD2|TRBV18
TGTGCCAGCTCACCAAATGCGGGAGGGTGGAGATCAGATACGCAGTATTTT
CASSPNAGGWRSDTQYF
>TRBJ2-5|.|.|TRBV11-2
TGTGCCAGCAGCTTACGAGTACAAGAGACCCAGTACTTC
CASSLRVQETQYF
>TRBJ2-1|.|.|TRBV10-3
TGTGCCTCCACGGGGGTGGAGGGGGCCTACAATGAGCAGTTCTTC
CASTGVEGAYNEQFF
>TRBJ2-1|.|.|TRBV9
TGTGCCAGCAGCGTTCATCCGAACCGACAGGCTAGCTCCTACAATGAGCAGTTCTTC
CASSVHPNRQASSYNEQFF
>TRBJ2-2|.|TRBD2|TRBV7-9
TGTGCCAGCAGCCCCCGGGGACTAGCGGGATTGCGCGGGGAGCTGTTTTTT
CASSPRGLAGLRGELFF
>TRBJ1-5|.|.|TRBV5-5
TGTGCCAGCACCCGGGGGAGGTTTAATCAGCCCCAGCATTTT
CASTRGRFNQPQHF
>TRBJ1-3|.|.|TRBV29-1
TGCAGCGTTGAATTGTGGCAACTCTCTGGAAACACCATATATTTT
CSVELWQLSGNTIYF
>TRBJ1-5|.|.|TRBV2
TGTGCCACCCGGGAATATAGCAATCAGCCCCAGCATTTT
CATREYSNQPQHF
>TRBJ2-7|.|.|TRBV7-6
TGTGCCAGCAGCACCGGGGCCAGAGACTACGAGCAGTACTTC
CASSTGARDYEQYF
>TRBJ2-1|.|TRBD2|TRBV29-1
TGCAGCGTTGAAAGGTTTGGACGGGAGGGACTTTACAATGAGCAGTTCTTC
CSVERFGREGLYNEQFF
>TRBJ1-3|.|.|TRBV7-6
TGTGCCAGCAGCCGGACCCGGATCGCTGGAAACACCATATATTTT
CASSRTRIAGNTIYF
>TRBJ2-3|.|TRBD1|TRBV5-1
TGCGCCAGCAGCACCCCGACAGGGGCCAGCACAGATACGCAGTATTTT
CASSTPTGASTDTQYF
>TRBJ1-3|.|.|TRBV28
TGTGCCAGCAGTTTCAACGTCGAGGCAGGAAACACCATATATTTT
CASSFNVEAGNTIYF
>TRBJ1-2|.|.|TRBV28
TGTGCCAGCAGTTTTCTTGCTGTTGCCGGCTACACCTTC
CASSFLAVAGYTF
>TRBJ2-3|.|TRBD2|TRBV5-4
TGTGCCAGCAGCTTGAGGCCGGGACTACAAAGCACAGATACGCAGTATTTT
CASSLRPGLQSTDTQYF
>TRBJ2-1|once|.|TRBV9
TGTGCCAGCAGTCAAGGACTGCTACCCTCCTACAATGAGCAGTTCTTC
CASSQGLLPSYNEQFF
>TRBJ2-2|.|TRBD2|TRBV11-2
TGTGCCAGCAGCCGACTAGCGGGAGGGGCCGGGGAGCTGTTTTTT
CASSRLAGGAGELFF